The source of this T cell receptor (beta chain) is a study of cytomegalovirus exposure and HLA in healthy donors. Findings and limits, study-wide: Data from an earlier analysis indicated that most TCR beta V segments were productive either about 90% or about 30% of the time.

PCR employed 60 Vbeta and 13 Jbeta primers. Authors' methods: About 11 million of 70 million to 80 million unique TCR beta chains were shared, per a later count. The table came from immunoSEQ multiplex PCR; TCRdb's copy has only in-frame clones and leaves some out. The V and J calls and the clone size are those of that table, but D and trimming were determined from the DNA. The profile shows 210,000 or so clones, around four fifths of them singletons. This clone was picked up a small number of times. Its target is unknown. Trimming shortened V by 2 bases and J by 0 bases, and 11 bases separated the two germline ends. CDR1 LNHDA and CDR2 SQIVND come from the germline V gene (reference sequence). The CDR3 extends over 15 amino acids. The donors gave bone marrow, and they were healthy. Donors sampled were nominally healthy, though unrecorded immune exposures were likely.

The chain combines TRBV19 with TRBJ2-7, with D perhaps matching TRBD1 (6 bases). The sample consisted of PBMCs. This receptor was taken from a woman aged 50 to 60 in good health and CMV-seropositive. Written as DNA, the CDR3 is TGTGCCAGTAGTATAAACAGGGCGAGCTCCTACGAGCAGTACTTC. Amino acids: CASSINRASSYEQYF.